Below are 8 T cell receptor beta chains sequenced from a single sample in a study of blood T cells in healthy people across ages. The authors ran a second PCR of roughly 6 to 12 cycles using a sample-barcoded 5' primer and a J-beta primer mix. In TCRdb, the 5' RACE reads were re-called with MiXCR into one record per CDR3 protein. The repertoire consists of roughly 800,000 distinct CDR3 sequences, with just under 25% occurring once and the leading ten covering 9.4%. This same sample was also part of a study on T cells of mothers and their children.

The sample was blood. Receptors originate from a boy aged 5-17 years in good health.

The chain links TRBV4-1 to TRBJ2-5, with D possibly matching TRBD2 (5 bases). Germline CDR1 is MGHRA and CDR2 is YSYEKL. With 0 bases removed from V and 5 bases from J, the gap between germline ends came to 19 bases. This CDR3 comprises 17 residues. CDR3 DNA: TGCGCCAGCAGCCAAGATACCGGAGGAGACCTTAGGGAGACCCAGTACTTC. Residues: CASSQDTGGDLRETQYF.

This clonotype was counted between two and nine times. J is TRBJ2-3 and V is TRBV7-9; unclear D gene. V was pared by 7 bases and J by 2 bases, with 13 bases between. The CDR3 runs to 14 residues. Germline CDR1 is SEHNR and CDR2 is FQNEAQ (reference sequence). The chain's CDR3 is CASTPSGPTDTQYF. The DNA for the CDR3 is TGTGCCAGCACCCCGTCGGGTCCCACAGATACGCAGTATTTT.

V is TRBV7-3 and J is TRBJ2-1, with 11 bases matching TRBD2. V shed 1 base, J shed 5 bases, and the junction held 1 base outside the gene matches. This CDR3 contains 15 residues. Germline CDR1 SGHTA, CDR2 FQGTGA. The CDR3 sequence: CASSLMGLADNEQFF. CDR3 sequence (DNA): TGTGCCAGCAGCTTAATGGGACTAGCGGACAATGAGCAGTTCTTC. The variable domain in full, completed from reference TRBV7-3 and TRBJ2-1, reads GAGVSQTPSNKVTEKGKYVELRCDPISGHTALYWYRQSLGQGPEFLIYFQGTGAADDSGLPNDRFFAVRPEGSVSTLKIQRTERGDSAVYLCASSLMGLADNEQFFGPGTRLTVL.

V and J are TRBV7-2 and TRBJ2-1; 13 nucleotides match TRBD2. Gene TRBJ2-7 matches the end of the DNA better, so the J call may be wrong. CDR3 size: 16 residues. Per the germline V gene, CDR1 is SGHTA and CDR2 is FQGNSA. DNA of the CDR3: TGTGCCAGCAGCTTAGGAAGACTAGCGGGGGGATTTGAGCAGTACTTC. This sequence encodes CASSLGRLAGGFEQYF.

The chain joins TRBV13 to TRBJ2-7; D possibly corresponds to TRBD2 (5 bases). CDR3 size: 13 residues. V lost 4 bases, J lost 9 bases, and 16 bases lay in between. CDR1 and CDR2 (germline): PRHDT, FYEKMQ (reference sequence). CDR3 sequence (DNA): TGTGCCAGCAGCTCCGATTCTAGCTGGGTGCAGTACTTC. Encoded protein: CASSSDSSWVQYF.

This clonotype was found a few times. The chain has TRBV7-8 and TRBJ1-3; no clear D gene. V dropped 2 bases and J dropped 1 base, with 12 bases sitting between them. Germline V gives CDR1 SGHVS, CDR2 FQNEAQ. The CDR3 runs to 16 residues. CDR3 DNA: TGTGCCAGCAGCTTATTACCCGGAGGGTCTGGAAACACCATATATTTT. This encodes CASSLLPGGSGNTIYF.

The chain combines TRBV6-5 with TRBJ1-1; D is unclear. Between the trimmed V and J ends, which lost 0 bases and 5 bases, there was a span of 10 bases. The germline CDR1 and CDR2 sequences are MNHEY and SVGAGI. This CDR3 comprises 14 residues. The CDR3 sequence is CASSYSLGGTEAFF. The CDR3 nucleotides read TGTGCCAGCAGTTACTCGCTGGGAGGGACTGAAGCTTTCTTT.

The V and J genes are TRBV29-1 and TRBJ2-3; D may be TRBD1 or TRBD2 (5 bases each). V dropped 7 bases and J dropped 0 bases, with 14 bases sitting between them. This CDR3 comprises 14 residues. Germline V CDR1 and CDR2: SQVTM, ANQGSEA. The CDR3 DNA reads TGCAGCGCCGGGACGGATGAAAGCACAGATACGCAGTATTTT. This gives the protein CSAGTDESTDTQYF.